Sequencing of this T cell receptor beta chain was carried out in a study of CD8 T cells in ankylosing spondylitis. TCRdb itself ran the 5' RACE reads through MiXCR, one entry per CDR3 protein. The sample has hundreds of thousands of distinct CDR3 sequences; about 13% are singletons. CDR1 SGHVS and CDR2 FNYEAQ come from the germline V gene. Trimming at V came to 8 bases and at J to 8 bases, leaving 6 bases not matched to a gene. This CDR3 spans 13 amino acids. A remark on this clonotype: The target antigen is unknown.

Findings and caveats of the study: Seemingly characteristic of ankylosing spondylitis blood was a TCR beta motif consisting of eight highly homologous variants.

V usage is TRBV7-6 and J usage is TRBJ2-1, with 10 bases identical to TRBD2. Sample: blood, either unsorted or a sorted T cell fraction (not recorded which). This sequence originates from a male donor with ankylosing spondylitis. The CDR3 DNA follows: TGTGCCAGCGTAGCGGGAGGATCCTATGAGCAGTTCTTC. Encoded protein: CASVAGGSYEQFF. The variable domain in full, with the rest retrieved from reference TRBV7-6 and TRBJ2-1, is GAGVSQSPRYKVTKRGQDVALRCDPISGHVSLYWYRQALGQGPEFLTYFNYEAQQDKSGLPNDRFSAERPEGSISTLTIQRTEQRDSAMYRCASVAGGSYEQFFGPGTRLTVL.